The T cell receptor beta chain under discussion was sequenced for a study of T cells in Graves' hyperthyroidism and ophthalmopathy. Researchers amplified the TCR beta CDR3 regions from RNA transcripts. TCR CDR3 regions were first amplified by RT-PCR with HTBI primers. One entry per CDR3 protein results from TCRdb running MiXCR on the multiplex PCR reads. Seen here are 650,000 to 850,000 distinct CDR3 sequences, about 17% observed once, and the top ten hold roughly a sixth. Of note for this clonotype: What it recognizes is unknown.

Study conclusions and caveats: The majority of expanded thyroid clonotypes above 0.001 also appeared in blood. The model predicted ophthalmopathy a median roughly six months before onset.

Disease duration under 2 months; hyperthyroidism patients were aged 18 to 65. The blood sample dates from first hyperthyroidism diagnosis, preceding any ophthalmopathy symptoms. The V and J ends lost 5 bases and 7 bases respectively, with 18 bases between them. Germline V CDR1 and CDR2: SGHAT, FQNNGV. The length of the CDR3 is 15 residues. The sample was blood. The source is a woman in her forties or fifties with Graves' hyperthyroidism that later progressed to Graves' ophthalmopathy. The chain links TRBV11-2 to TRBJ1-5; D may be TRBD1 (6 bases). CDR3 in amino acids: CASSKLAGGEQPQHF. In DNA form, the CDR3 reads TGTGCCAGCAGCAAGCTGGCGGGGGGCGAACAGCCCCAGCATTTT.